This entry concerns a single TCR beta chain. Antigen unknown. The CDR3 contains 13 residues. Germline loops: CDR1 SGHNT, CDR2 YYREEE (reference sequence). V lost 6 bases and J lost 5, with 12 bases in between. This record comes from a study of somatic mutations in cytotoxic T cells in rheumatoid arthritis. On the study more broadly: Flow cytometry sorted some V beta antibody-stained T-cell populations to nearly 100% purity, V beta1+ cells among them being sequenced for TCRB. Study results and caveats: Each of about an eighth of the 65 patients had a largest CD8+ clone that made up more than 20% of CD8+ cells. Age-matched healthy controls and rheumatoid arthritis patients had CD8+ T-cell clonality that did not differ significantly.

Only in-frame clones appear in the TCRdb table, and some are missing; sequencing was by immunoSEQ multiplex PCR. The sample carries around 16,000 clones, 82% recorded once. This receptor was identified in a woman aged 50 to 65 with rheumatoid arthritis. Sequencing was performed on CD8+ T cells sorted from blood. The chain has TRBV5-4 and TRBJ2-1; either TRBD1 or TRBD2 may supply D (5 bases each). The CDR3 here is CASNPGRNNEQFF. The CDR3 region has the DNA TGTGCCAGCAACCCGGGACGGAACAATGAGCAGTTCTTC.